This is a list of T cell receptor beta chains from one sample in a study of T cells after yellow fever vaccination. TCRdb reprocessed the 5' RACE reads with MiXCR, giving one entry per CDR3 protein. The sample contains some 340,000 distinct CDR3 sequences, around 11% of which appear only once. Sequenced material: CD4+ T cells sorted from PBMCs, taken 45 days after the yellow fever booster vaccination. These receptors all come from a man younger than 35 who received the YFV17D yellow fever vaccine. The CDR3 runs from the conserved cysteine through the conserved F or W.

>TRBV28
CASSGGVSGANVLTF
>TRBV20-1
CSAPSQGRGMNTEAFF
>TRBV5-1
CASKIAGEEAEAFF
>TRBV5-1
CASSYRTGLGYGYTF
>TRBV25-1
CASSALAGRYVLDTQYF
>TRBV13
CASSLGANYEQYF
>TRBV25-1
CASSEWGREETQYF
>TRBV4-2
CASSQDGQGDNEQFF
>TRBV18
CASSPVSGTGNTIYF
>TRBV6-5
CASSYSSYAYEQYF
>TRBV5-1
CASSFREDPLTGELFF
>TRBV18
CASSPTSDSIGGGNTIYF
>TRBV7-3
CASSLTGLDSPLHF
>TRBV27
CASSNRQGGRADTQYF
>TRBV7-2
CASSPEPGWSYEQYF
>TRBV15
CATSREVNNEQFF
>TRBV12-3/TRBV12-4
CASSFTGPGLFF
>TRBV20-1
CSAIQGAVTDTQYF
>TRBV5-1
CASSPGGIGTGRTEAFF
>TRBV5-6
CASTDGGGSETQYF
>TRBV7-2
CASSLGTGQQETQYF
>TRBV29-1
CSVVSGVDYEQYF
>TRBV2
CASRSTGQPQHF
>TRBV20-1
CSASPGLGTGYEQYF
>TRBV7-2
CASSLRAETQYF
>TRBV28
CASSTGTKNEQFF
>TRBV7-9
CASRGQSTGELFF
>TRBV9
CASSRDPNSEAFF
>TRBV6-4
CASSERAGGYGYTF
>TRBV7-9
CASSLPPKNIQYF
>TRBV5-1
CASSSTQVNTEAFF
>TRBV18
CASRQGGKPEAFF
>TRBV13
CASSLGTLGEKLFF
>TRBV6-5
CATSGLAGEQFF
>TRBV28
CASTQPGDTKNIQYF
>TRBV7-2
CASSPGSRTDTQYF
>TRBV11-2
CASSFGNTGELFF
>TRBV28
CASSLGHSGYGYTF
>TRBV18
CASSRRQGSYEQYF
>TRBV5-1
CASSPSGPGSPLHF
>TRBV21-1
CASRNRLSSYNEQFF
>TRBV5-1
CASSLQGADEQYF
>TRBV20-1
CSAQTGGPDTQYF
>TRBV5-1
CASSRWTGGDEQFF
>TRBV4-3
CASSQVGGAFSGNTIYF
>TRBV24-1
CATSVAREVNEQFF
>TRBV28
CASSLYGRQGGAGPQETQYF
>TRBV18
CASSGTAYEQYF